These T cell receptor beta chains were read from a single sample in a study of neurological immune-mediated disorders. MiXCR, applied by TCRdb to the 5' RACE reads, yields one record per CDR3 protein. The data contain 55,000 to 70,000 distinct CDR3 sequences, around 5.1% of them singletons. The sample was PBMCs. All receptors come from a human donor with multiple sclerosis. The donor label of this sample is uncertain. CDR3s include the opening cysteine and the closing phenylalanine or tryptophan. Each record gives: D gene, clone size, V gene, J gene, CDR3 protein, CDR3 DNA. The D gene is left open where the match is weak. Clone size reads once, few, many, or a class if the clone is expanded.

D: NA
size: many
V: TRBV5-1
J: TRBJ1-5
CDR3: CASSLGPQYGNQPQHF
DNA: TGCGCCAGCAGCTTGGGACCACAGTACGGCAATCAGCCCCAGCATTTT

D: NA
size: many
V: TRBV20-1
J: TRBJ1-2
CDR3: CSARVFGYGYTF
DNA: TGCAGTGCTAGAGTTTTCGGCTATGGCTACACCTTC

D: TRBD1
size: many
V: TRBV20-1
J: TRBJ1-4
CDR3: CSARVWLRQGLTTNEKLFF
DNA: TGCAGTGCTAGAGTGTGGCTGAGACAGGGGTTAACAACTAATGAAAAACTGTTTTTT

D: TRBD1
size: many
V: TRBV24-1
J: TRBJ1-2
CDR3: CATSDGQGFAGYTF
DNA: TGTGCCACCAGTGATGGACAGGGCTTCGCTGGCTACACCTTC

D: NA
size: many
V: TRBV4-1
J: TRBJ2-1
CDR3: CASSSRTMTVYNEQFF
DNA: TGCGCCAGCAGCTCGCGGACTATGACCGTTTACAATGAGCAGTTCTTC

D: TRBD2
size: many
V: TRBV12-3/TRBV12-4
J: TRBJ2-3
CDR3: CASSWTSGTDTQYF
DNA: TGTGCCAGCAGTTGGACTAGCGGCACAGATACGCAGTATTTT

D: NA
size: many
V: TRBV12-3/TRBV12-4
J: TRBJ2-3
CDR3: CASTAFSGGTDTQYF
DNA: TGTGCCAGCACCGCCTTTTCGGGGGGCACAGATACGCAGTATTTT

D: NA
size: many
V: TRBV5-1
J: TRBJ1-1
CDR3: CASRMEQGKAFF
DNA: TGCGCCAGCAGGATGGAACAGGGAAAAGCTTTCTTT

D: NA
size: many
V: TRBV5-5
J: TRBJ1-5
CDR3: CASSLFSGGDSNQPQHF
DNA: TGTGCCAGCAGCTTGTTTTCCGGTGGGGATAGCAATCAGCCCCAGCATTTT

D: NA
size: many
V: TRBV20-1
J: TRBJ1-1
CDR3: CSARDMWGVGTEAFF
DNA: TGCAGTGCTAGAGATATGTGGGGGGTTGGGACTGAAGCTTTCTTT

D: TRBD1
size: many
V: TRBV29-1
J: TRBJ2-3
CDR3: CSAQRDRFTDTQYF
DNA: TGCAGCGCGCAACGGGACAGGTTCACAGATACGCAGTATTTT

D: NA
size: many
V: TRBV15
J: TRBJ1-5
CDR3: CATTPQPNQPQHF
DNA: TGTGCCACCACCCCTCAGCCCAATCAGCCCCAGCATTTT

D: TRBD2
size: many
V: TRBV5-4
J: TRBJ2-1
CDR3: CASSLGSGEHNEQFF
DNA: TGTGCCAGCAGCTTGGGTAGCGGGGAGCACAATGAGCAGTTCTTC

D: NA
size: many
V: TRBV5-5
J: TRBJ2-7
CDR3: CASRRDGSSYEQYF
DNA: TGTGCCAGCAGAAGGGACGGTTCCTCCTACGAGCAGTACTTC

D: NA
size: many
V: TRBV3-1
J: TRBJ2-7
CDR3: CASSYTGASYEQYF
DNA: TGTGCCAGCAGCTATACCGGGGCCTCCTACGAGCAGTACTTC

D: NA
size: many
V: TRBV5-1
J: TRBJ2-7
CDR3: CASSLGPGALEQYF
DNA: TGCGCCAGCAGCTTGGGTCCGGGGGCCCTCGAGCAGTACTTC

D: NA
size: many
V: TRBV5-1
J: TRBJ1-1
CDR3: CASSPAKNTEAFF
DNA: TGCGCCAGCAGCCCCGCTAAGAACACTGAAGCTTTCTTT

D: NA
size: many
V: TRBV25-1
J: TRBJ2-5
CDR3: CASSDWGGETQYF
DNA: TGTGCCAGCAGTGATTGGGGTGGGGAGACCCAGTACTTC

D: TRBD1
size: many
V: TRBV24-1
J: TRBJ2-1
CDR3: CATSDDARGTYNEQFF
DNA: TGTGCCACCAGTGATGACGCCAGGGGGACCTACAATGAGCAGTTCTTC

D: NA
size: many
V: TRBV18
J: TRBJ1-1
CDR3: CASSPARTEAFF
DNA: TGTGCCAGCTCACCAGCGAGGACTGAAGCTTTCTTT

D: NA
size: many
V: TRBV21-1
J: TRBJ2-1
CDR3: CATLFSRGVSNEQFF
DNA: TGTGCCACCCTTTTTTCGCGGGGGGTTTCTAATGAGCAGTTCTTC

D: NA
size: many
V: TRBV5-1
J: TRBJ1-2
CDR3: CASSLGLIGNYGYTF
DNA: TGCGCCAGCAGCTTGGGACTAATAGGCAACTATGGCTACACCTTC

D: TRBD1
size: many
V: TRBV18
J: TRBJ1-1
CDR3: CASSYRGPTEAFF
DNA: TGTGCCAGCTCGTACAGGGGGCCCACTGAAGCTTTCTTT

D: NA
size: many
V: TRBV5-1
J: TRBJ1-1
CDR3: CASSQTEGGNFF
DNA: TGCGCCAGCAGCCAAACGGAGGGGGGGAATTTCTTT

D: NA
size: many
V: TRBV5-1
J: TRBJ1-1
CDR3: CASSLAGASNTEAFF
DNA: TGCGCCAGCAGCTTGGCAGGCGCGTCGAACACTGAAGCTTTCTTT

D: TRBD1
size: many
V: TRBV4-1
J: TRBJ2-5
CDR3: CASSRGQGREETQYF
DNA: TGCGCCAGCAGCCGCGGACAGGGCCGTGAGGAGACCCAGTACTTC

D: NA
size: many
V: TRBV28
J: TRBJ1-1
CDR3: CASGTPVEAEAFF
DNA: TGTGCCAGCGGGACACCGGTCGAAGCTGAAGCTTTCTTT

D: NA
size: many
V: TRBV18
J: TRBJ2-4
CDR3: CASSPQGGSQNIQYF
DNA: TGTGCCAGCTCACCACAGGGGGGCTCCCAAAACATTCAGTACTTC

D: TRBD2
size: many
V: TRBV4-1
J: TRBJ2-1
CDR3: CASSQTTSGGPPYNEQFF
DNA: TGCGCCAGCAGCCAAACAACTAGCGGGGGCCCTCCCTACAATGAGCAGTTCTTC

D: TRBD1
size: many
V: TRBV20-1
J: TRBJ2-4
CDR3: CSARDQGQGYIQYF
DNA: TGCAGTGCTAGAGATCAGGGACAGGGTTACATTCAGTACTTC

D: TRBD1
size: many
V: TRBV6-1
J: TRBJ2-2
CDR3: CASSRYRGLGGELFF
DNA: TGTGCCAGCAGCCGATACAGGGGGCTGGGCGGGGAGCTGTTTTTT

D: TRBD1
size: many
V: TRBV7-8
J: TRBJ2-7
CDR3: CASSLNGQGGFYEQYF
DNA: TGTGCCAGCAGCTTAAACGGACAGGGGGGTTTCTACGAGCAGTACTTC

D: NA
size: many
V: TRBV7-9
J: TRBJ2-1
CDR3: CASSSSGQPTYNEQFF
DNA: TGTGCCAGCAGCTCCAGCGGACAGCCAACCTACAATGAGCAGTTCTTC

D: NA
size: many
V: TRBV5-6
J: TRBJ2-2
CDR3: CASSYGPGLNTGELFF
DNA: TGTGCCAGCAGTTACGGACCAGGCCTTAACACCGGGGAGCTGTTTTTT

D: TRBD2
size: large
V: TRBV12-3/TRBV12-4
J: TRBJ2-1
CDR3: CASSLSGGNYNEQFF
DNA: TGTGCCAGCAGTCTTAGCGGGGGAAACTACAATGAGCAGTTCTTC

D: NA
size: many
V: TRBV5-1
J: TRBJ2-5
CDR3: CASRTGLQETQYF
DNA: TGCGCCAGCCGCACGGGCCTCCAAGAGACCCAGTACTTC

D: NA
size: few
V: TRBV5-1
J: TRBJ1-2
CDR3: CASSRSASYGYTF
DNA: TGCGCCAGCAGCAGGTCGGCCTCCTATGGCTACACCTTC

D: NA
size: many
V: TRBV2
J: TRBJ2-7
CDR3: CASGRDGGYEQYF
DNA: TGTGCCAGCGGCCGGGACGGAGGCTACGAGCAGTACTTC

D: NA
size: many
V: TRBV11-2
J: TRBJ2-1
CDR3: CASSLAWRSEQFF
DNA: TGTGCCAGCAGCTTAGCTTGGAGGAGTGAGCAGTTCTTC

D: TRBD2
size: many
V: TRBV20-1
J: TRBJ2-3
CDR3: CSARGISGTSVTTQYF
DNA: TGCAGTGCTAGAGGGATTTCCGGGACTAGCGTAACTACGCAGTATTTT

D: TRBD1
size: many
V: TRBV12-3/TRBV12-4
J: TRBJ1-5
CDR3: CASSSGQGNNQPQHF
DNA: TGTGCCAGCAGTTCGGGACAGGGGAACAATCAGCCCCAGCATTTT

D: NA
size: many
V: TRBV12-3/TRBV12-4
J: TRBJ2-1
CDR3: CASRVGRNEQFF
DNA: TGTGCCAGCAGGGTGGGACGCAATGAGCAGTTCTTC

D: TRBD1
size: many
V: TRBV3-1
J: TRBJ1-5
CDR3: CASSRDRGQPQHF
DNA: TGTGCCAGCAGCCGGGACAGGGGGCAGCCCCAGCATTTT

D: TRBD1
size: many
V: TRBV5-1
J: TRBJ1-2
CDR3: CASSPGQGAGYTF
DNA: TGCGCCAGCAGCCCAGGACAGGGCGCTGGCTACACCTTC

D: NA
size: many
V: TRBV27
J: TRBJ1-6
CDR3: CASSLGGAVYNSPLHF
DNA: TGTGCCAGCAGTTTAGGGGGGGCCGTCTATAATTCACCCCTCCACTTT

D: TRBD1
size: many
V: TRBV5-1
J: TRBJ2-2
CDR3: CASHGTGAGELFF
DNA: TGCGCCAGCCACGGGACAGGGGCCGGGGAGCTGTTTTTT

D: NA
size: many
V: TRBV5-1
J: TRBJ2-1
CDR3: CASSLGGAGGPYNEQFF
DNA: TGCGCCAGCAGCCTCGGGGGGGCAGGGGGCCCCTACAATGAGCAGTTCTTC

D: NA
size: many
V: TRBV5-6
J: TRBJ1-1
CDR3: CASSWGGWTEAFF
DNA: TGTGCCAGCAGCTGGGGGGGATGGACTGAAGCTTTCTTT

D: NA
size: many
V: TRBV4-1
J: TRBJ2-1
CDR3: CASSQETGRSPEQFF
DNA: TGCGCCAGCAGCCAAGAGACAGGGAGGTCTCCTGAGCAGTTCTTC

D: NA
size: many
V: TRBV20-1
J: TRBJ2-2
CDR3: CSARVNSRMAGELFF
DNA: TGCAGTGCTAGAGTTAATAGTAGGATGGCCGGGGAGCTGTTTTTT